Below are 17 T cell receptor beta chains sequenced from a single sample in a study of T cells after yellow fever vaccination. TCRdb analysed the 5' RACE reads with MiXCR anew, one entry per CDR3 protein. The sample shows 95,000 to 100,000 distinct CDR3 sequences, under 7% of them seen only once. The sequenced sample was CD8+ T cells sorted from PBMCs, obtained 10 days after the yellow fever booster vaccination. Receptor source: a man in his late teens or twenties who received the YFV17D yellow fever vaccine.

The V gene is TRBV12-5, the J gene TRBJ1-5, with D unresolved. Germline V gene data show CDR1 as LGHNT and CDR2 as FRNRAP. The CDR3 has 17 amino acids. Trimming cost V 1 base and J 0 bases, with 13 bases left between them. The CDR3 sequence: CASGLGSDVDSNQPQHF. CDR3 coding DNA: TGTGCTAGTGGTTTGGGGTCGGACGTAGATAGCAATCAGCCCCAGCATTTT.

A few counts support this clonotype. This rearrangement joins TRBV6-4 to TRBJ2-5; no definite D call. Germline V gene sequence: CDR1 MRHNA, CDR2 SNTAGT. This CDR3 has 12 amino acids. The V and J ends lost 7 bases and 3 bases respectively, with 9 bases between them. The CDR3 sequence is CASIEAEETQYF. The CDR3 coding sequence is TGTGCCAGCATCGAGGCGGAAGAGACCCAGTACTTC.

This chain connects TRBV3-1 to TRBJ2-1; TRBD1 matches at 11 bases. Germline-derived CDR1 and CDR2 are LGHDT and YNNKEL (reference sequence). Trimming took 4 bases from V and 8 from J; bases not matched to a gene: 7. This CDR3 is 15 amino acids long. The CDR3 DNA is TGTGCCAGCAGCCCCTGGACAGGGGGCATGGATGAGCAGTTCTTC. This translates into CASSPWTGGMDEQFF.

The chain uses TRBV19 and TRBJ2-7; D might be TRBD2 (6 bases). The ends were cut back, 7 bases at V and 3 bases at J, with 10 bases in the middle. Germline V CDR1 and CDR2: LNHDA, SQIVND (reference sequence). The CDR3 extends over 12 amino acids. CDR3 coding DNA: TGTGCCAGTAAGGGACTCGTCTACGAGCAGTACTTC. Translation gives CASKGLVYEQYF.

This clonotype was counted between two and nine times. The genes are TRBV2 and TRBJ2-6, with 9 bases aligning to TRBD1. Per the germline V gene, CDR1 is SNHLY and CDR2 is FYNNEI. The CDR3 is made up of 16 amino acids. The J segment lost 2 bases and the V segment lost 8 bases, leaving 7 bases of the junction unmatched. As DNA, the CDR3 is TGTGCCAGCCGGGACAGGGCTATGGCTGGGGCCAACGTCCTGACTTTC. Its protein product is CASRDRAMAGANVLTF.

This clonotype has more than one count but fewer than ten. V gene TRBV6-5 combines with J gene TRBJ2-5; tentative D call: TRBD1 (5 bases). Germline loops: CDR1 MNHEY, CDR2 SVGAGI. The CDR3 covers 16 residues. The ends were cut back, 4 bases at V and 1 base at J, with 16 bases in the middle. The CDR3 sequence is CASSSQPFDSQETQYF. CDR3 DNA: TGTGCCAGCAGTTCTCAGCCATTCGACAGCCAAGAGACCCAGTACTTC.

This clonotype was seen many times. The junction departs from germline at one end; a sequencing error may be responsible. This chain links TRBV11-2 with TRBJ2-1; D uncertain. Germline V gene lookup returns CDR1 SGHAT and CDR2 FQNNGV. The CDR3 extends over 12 amino acids. The CDR3 loop is CASSLGRGEQFF. In nucleotides, the CDR3 is TGTGCCAGCAGTTTAGGGCGTGGTGAGCAGTTCTTC.

This clonotype appeared many times. The rearrangement uses TRBV7-2 and TRBJ2-1, with D possibly being TRBD1 or TRBD2 (5 bases each). This CDR3 is built from 16 residues. With 4 bases removed from V and 2 bases from J, the gap between germline ends came to 15 bases. The germline CDR1 and CDR2 sequences are SGHTA and FQGNSA. DNA of the CDR3: TGTGCCAGCAGCTACTACGGGACCCGAACCTACAATGAGCAGTTCTTC. It is translated as CASSYYGTRTYNEQFF.

This chain links TRBV5-1 with TRBJ2-3, with 10 bases fitting TRBD2. CDR3 length: 15 residues. CDR1 is SGHRS and CDR2 is YFSETQ in the germline V gene. Trimming removed 6 bases from V and 1 base from J; junction bases left unmatched: 5. CDR3 region: CASKLLAGGTDTQYF. In DNA form, the CDR3 reads TGCGCCAGCAAGCTTCTAGCGGGGGGCACAGATACGCAGTATTTT.

This chain connects TRBV7-6 to TRBJ2-5; D call uncertain. CDR3 length: 14 amino acids. V was shortened by 0 bases and J by 4 bases, with 9 bases between the two germline ends. Germline CDR1 and CDR2: SGHVS and FNYEAQ. The CDR3 loop reads CASSLAPARETQYF. The CDR3 DNA reads as TGTGCCAGCAGCTTAGCCCCGGCGCGAGAGACCCAGTACTTC.

This clonotype has just a few counts. The CDR3 spells CASSTILNTEAFF. CDR3 DNA: TGTGCCAGTTCTACCATCTTGAACACTGAAGCTTTCTTT. The chain has TRBV19 and TRBJ1-1; D ambiguous. Germline values: CDR1 LNHDA, CDR2 SQIVND (reference sequence). The V gene lost 8 bases and the J gene lost 0 bases, with 10 bases spanning the gap. There are 13 residues in the CDR3.

The chain uses TRBV5-5 and TRBJ2-2; 10 nucleotides match TRBD1. J was trimmed by 3 bases and V by 2 bases; bases with no gene match: 7. The CDR3 extends over 17 amino acids. Germline assignment: CDR1 SGHKS and CDR2 YYEKEE (reference sequence). CDR3 coding DNA: TGTGCCAGCAGCTTAAGAGGACAGGGGGTGCACACCGGGGAGCTGTTTTTT. Translation gives CASSLRGQGVHTGELFF.

This clonotype was seen a handful of times. This chain uses TRBV12-3 or TRBV12-4 with TRBJ1-1; D possibly corresponds to TRBD1 (6 bases). V lost 7 bases and J lost 6, with 21 bases in between. The CDR3 totals 15 residues. For the CDR3, the DNA is TGTGCCAGCACCAGTTGGAGCAGGGGAGAACCTGAAGCTTTCTTT. Its translation is CASTSWSRGEPEAFF.

This clonotype was observed many times. J is TRBJ1-5 and V is TRBV4-2; D is possibly TRBD1 (6 bases). V lost 4 bases, J lost 2 bases, and 9 bases lay in between. Germline loops: CDR1 LGHNA, CDR2 YNFKEQ. The CDR3 length is 14 residues. CDR3 coding DNA: TGTGCCAGCAGCCCGAGGGGGGGCAATCAGCCCCAGCATTTT. Amino acid sequence: CASSPRGGNQPQHF.

The genes are TRBV5-4 and TRBJ1-1, with D possibly being TRBD1 (5 bases). Per germline, CDR1 SGHNT and CDR2 YYREEE (reference sequence). V gave up 4 bases and J gave up 4 bases, with 14 bases separating them. This CDR3 is 14 amino acids long. The CDR3 bases are TGTGCCAGCAGCCAGGGTTGGGGGGGCACTGAAGCTTTCTTT. Residues: CASSQGWGGTEAFF.

This rearrangement joins TRBV4-3 to TRBJ2-1; 10 nucleotides match TRBD1. J lost 7 bases, V lost 0 bases, and 3 bases had no gene match. Germline V lookup: CDR1 LGHNA, CDR2 YSLEER. This CDR3 spans 15 amino acids. The CDR3 protein is CASSQEGTGVNEQFF. The DNA for the CDR3 is TGCGCCAGCAGCCAAGAAGGGACAGGGGTAAATGAGCAGTTCTTC.

This clonotype was seen more than once but under ten times. The chain carries TRBV6-2 or TRBV6-3 and TRBJ1-5, with D unresolved. The CDR3 consists of 16 residues. Germline loops: CDR1 MNHEY, CDR2 SVGEGT. V lost 2 bases and J lost 2, with 13 bases in between. Here the CDR3 DNA reads TGTGCCAGCAGTTACCTGGGAACCCGGGGCAATCAGCCCCAGCATTTT. Translated: CASSYLGTRGNQPQHF.